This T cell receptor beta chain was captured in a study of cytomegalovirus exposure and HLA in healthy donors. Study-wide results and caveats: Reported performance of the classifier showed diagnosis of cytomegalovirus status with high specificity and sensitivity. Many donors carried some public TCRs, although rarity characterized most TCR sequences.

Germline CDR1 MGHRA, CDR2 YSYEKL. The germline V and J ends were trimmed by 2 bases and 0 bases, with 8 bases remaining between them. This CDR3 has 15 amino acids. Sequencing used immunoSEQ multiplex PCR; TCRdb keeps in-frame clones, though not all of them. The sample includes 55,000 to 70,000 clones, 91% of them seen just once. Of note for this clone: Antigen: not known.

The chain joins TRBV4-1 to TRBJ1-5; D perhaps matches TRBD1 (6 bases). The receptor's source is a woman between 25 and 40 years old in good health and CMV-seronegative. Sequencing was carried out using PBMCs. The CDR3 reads CASSQRDISNQPQHF. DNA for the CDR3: TGCGCCAGCAGCCAAAGGGACATTAGCAATCAGCCCCAGCATTTT.